This entry describes one TCR beta chain. MiXCR was run by TCRdb on the reads, yielding one entry per CDR3 protein. The repertoire holds under 850,000 distinct CDR3 sequences, with less than 40% as singletons. Trimming removed 6 bases from V and 3 bases from J, with 6 bases in between. Germline V lookup: CDR1 LNHNV, CDR2 YYDKDF (reference sequence). The CDR3 runs 12 residues. This entry belongs to a study of T cell repertoires in cytomegalovirus infection. Looking at the study overall: Public TCR beta signatures marked donors with CMV infection and the matching HLA.

Sequenced material: PBMCs. This clonotype was sampled from a human donor in good health (CMV status not recorded). Some clones in this sample may be carry-over from other donors' samples. V is TRBV15 and J is TRBJ2-1; D ambiguous. The CDR3 loop reads CATRTDYNEQFF. Written as DNA, the CDR3 is TGTGCCACCAGGACGGACTACAATGAGCAGTTCTTC.